What follows are 32 T cell receptor beta chains derived from one specimen sequenced in a study of regulatory T cells in long-lasting Graves disease. Assembly of TCR beta libraries relied on iRepertoire HTBI primers together with Arm-PCR of CDR3 regions. TCRdb re-called the multiplex PCR reads with MiXCR, one entry per CDR3 protein. Of 500,000 to 800,000 distinct CDR3 sequences listed, 25% to 30% are singletons. Time point reported: persistent/refractory GD, antithyroid drugs over 5 years with positive TRAb. Preparation of the TCR library used RNA extracted from PBMCs. The sample was peripheral blood mononuclear cells (PBMCs), taken when the disease was refractory, from a patient treated with antithyroid drugs. These receptor sequences come from a female donor with Graves disease.

The chain links TRBV11-2 to TRBJ2-5, with TRBD1 identical over 9 bases. The trim removed 3 bases at V and 3 bases at J, leaving 2 bases unmatched. Germline CDR1 is SGHAT and CDR2 is FQNNGV. The CDR3 covers 14 residues. The chain's CDR3 is CASSLDRGEETQYF. The CDR3 bases are TGTGCCAGCAGCTTGGACAGGGGCGAAGAGACCCAGTACTTC.

The count of this clonotype is one. The chain links TRBV19 to TRBJ1-1, with D unresolved. This CDR3 spans 14 amino acids. Per germline, CDR1 LNHDA and CDR2 SQIVND (reference sequence). Trimming removed 7 bases from V and 1 base from J, with 13 bases in between. The CDR3 DNA is TGTGCCAGTACCATTCTAATCGGGAACACTGAAGCTTTCTTT. Its protein product is CASTILIGNTEAFF.

The chain combines TRBV7-9 with TRBJ1-1, with TRBD1 as a possible D gene (5 bases). The CDR3 loop spans 18 amino acids. Per germline, CDR1 SEHNR and CDR2 FQNEAQ (reference sequence). Trimming took off 0 bases at V and 0 bases at J, with 17 bases between the two ends. The CDR3, as DNA: TGTGCCAGCAGCTTAGCGCGGGCCTCCGGGGGTGTGAACACTGAAGCTTTCTTT. Its protein is CASSLARASGGVNTEAFF.

The V and J genes are TRBV28 and TRBJ2-1, with 9 nucleotides matching TRBD2. The J segment lost 2 bases and the V segment lost 2 bases, leaving 1 base of the junction unmatched. This CDR3 is built from 15 residues. Germline CDR1 and CDR2: MDHEN and SYDVKM. The DNA for the CDR3 is TGTGCCAGCAGTTTACTAGCGGGGCCCTACAATGAGCAGTTCTTC. Amino acid sequence: CASSLLAGPYNEQFF.

The chain uses TRBV5-1 and TRBJ1-4; no firm D call. The CDR3 extends over 14 amino acids. Trimming stripped 3 bases from V and 5 bases from J, with 11 bases between. Per germline, CDR1 SGHRS and CDR2 YFSETQ. For the CDR3, the DNA is TGCGCCAGCAGCTCCGAGAGGGCAAATGAAAAACTGTTTTTT. Protein: CASSSERANEKLFF.

The sample holds a few counts of this clonotype. V gene TRBV12-3 or TRBV12-4 combines with J gene TRBJ2-6, with D maybe TRBD2 (6 bases). The CDR3 extends over 21 amino acids. V was cut by 8 bases and J by 0 bases, with 29 bases left in between. The CDR3 region is CASGRRGFETPMFSGANVLTF. The CDR3 nucleotides read TGTGCCAGCGGACGGAGGGGTTTTGAGACACCGATGTTCTCTGGGGCCAACGTCCTGACTTTC.

The sample holds a few counts of this clonotype. The rearrangement uses TRBV6-1 and TRBJ2-6; weak D call: TRBD1 (5 bases). CDR3 length equals 15 residues. Trimming shortened V by 6 bases and J by 1 base, and 10 bases separated the two germline ends. From germline, CDR1 is MNHNS and CDR2 SASEGT. The CDR3, as DNA: TGTGCCAGCAGAGACAAGGGGTCTGGGGCCAACGTCCTGACTTTC. It specifies CASRDKGSGANVLTF.

Remarks on this clonotype: An end of the junction does not agree with germline; a read error may underlie this. The V call is TRBV5-1, the J call TRBJ1-2; D unclear. Germline loops: CDR1 SGHRS, CDR2 YFSETQ. The CDR3 has 13 residues. CDR3 sequence reads: CASSLPDLVGYTF. CDR3 nucleotides: TGTGCCAGCAGCTTACCAGACCTGGTGGGCTACACCTTC.

This clonotype showed up just a few times. This chain links TRBV12-3 or TRBV12-4 with TRBJ1-2; D remains ambiguous. Trimming removed 5 bases from V and 5 bases from J, with 9 bases in between. The CDR3 contains 12 residues. CDR3 residues: CASSGVSYGYTF. In DNA, the CDR3 is TGTGCCAGCAGTGGTGTCTCATATGGCTACACCTTC.

V is TRBV29-1 and J is TRBJ1-1; weak D call: TRBD1 (5 bases). V was cut by 7 bases and J by 4 bases, with 16 bases left in between. Germline CDR1 SQVTM, CDR2 ANQGSEA. The CDR3 runs 13 residues. CDR3 residues: CSATNQGGTEAFF. The CDR3 DNA reads TGCAGCGCCACGAATCAGGGAGGCACTGAAGCTTTCTTT.

This rearrangement joins TRBV6-2 or TRBV6-3 to TRBJ1-1; TRBD1 matches at 9 bases. Losses at the gene ends were 4 bases for V and 6 bases for J; bases not matched to a gene: 9. CDR1 and CDR2 from the germline V gene are MNHEY and SVGEGT. The CDR3 consists of 15 residues. CDR3 in amino acids: CASSSTGTGHAEAFF. The CDR3 DNA is TGTGCCAGCAGTTCGACCGGGACAGGGCACGCTGAAGCTTTCTTT.

The chain recombines TRBV5-1 with TRBJ2-7; no reliable D call. From germline, CDR1 is SGHRS and CDR2 YFSETQ. This CDR3 has 14 residues. V shed 0 bases and J shed 6 bases, with 13 bases lying between them. CDR3 sequence: CASSLAAQNSEQYF. For the CDR3, the DNA is TGCGCCAGCAGCTTGGCTGCACAGAATAGCGAGCAGTACTTC.

This clonotype was detected only a few times. The genes are TRBV19 and TRBJ1-1; 7 nucleotides agree with TRBD1. From germline, CDR1 is LNHDA and CDR2 SQIVND (reference sequence). The J segment lost 0 bases and the V segment lost 6 bases, leaving 7 bases of the junction unmatched. CDR3 size: 15 residues. As DNA, the CDR3 is TGTGCCAGTAGAACAGCCGACAGGGTGAACACTGAAGCTTTCTTT. Its protein product is CASRTADRVNTEAFF.

The rearrangement joins TRBV9 to TRBJ2-2, with 9 nucleotides matching TRBD2. The V segment lost 3 bases and the J segment 5 bases; nucleotides outside the gene matches: 11. The CDR3 covers 17 residues. Germline CDR1 reads SGDLS; CDR2 reads YYNGEE. This CDR3 reads CASSAVQAGGRTGELFF. CDR3 bases: TGTGCCAGCAGCGCCGTTCAAGCGGGAGGAAGAACCGGGGAGCTGTTTTTT.

This clonotype has a handful of counts. This chain connects TRBV7-9 to TRBJ1-1, with 7 bases matching TRBD1. V lost 9 bases and J lost 3; bases outside the gene matches: 7. The length of the CDR3 is 13 residues. Germline CDR1 SEHNR, CDR2 FQNEAQ (reference sequence). The CDR3 region has the DNA TGTGCCAGTGGGCAGGGGGGATACACTGAAGCTTTCTTT. Its protein product is CASGQGGYTEAFF.

The chain is built from TRBV29-1 and TRBJ1-4; the D gene is possibly TRBD1 (5 bases). CDR1 is SQVTM, CDR2 ANQGSEA, per germline. V lost 7 bases to trimming and J lost 4 bases, with 13 bases between them. The CDR3 extends over 13 amino acids. CDR3 sequence: CSASGRGNEKLFF. CDR3 nucleotides: TGCAGCGCGTCCGGTAGGGGTAATGAAAAACTGTTTTTT.

In this sample, this clonotype turned up once. The chain combines TRBV11-1 with TRBJ2-1, with 7 bases fitting TRBD1. Germline trimming cut 1 base from V and 4 bases from J; bases unmatched to any gene: 4. Looked up from germline, CDR1 is SGHAT and CDR2 is FQDESV (reference sequence). There are 15 residues in the CDR3. This chain's CDR3 is CASSLVRTGYNEQFF. The CDR3 DNA sequence: TGTGCCAGCAGCTTAGTTCGGACAGGTTACAATGAGCAGTTCTTC.

This chain uses TRBV30 with TRBJ1-1; D not resolved. The CDR3 sequence is 13 residues long. Germline CDR1 GTSNPN, CDR2 SVGIG (reference sequence). Trimming took 3 bases from V and 7 from J, leaving 15 bases between them. CDR3 region: CAWSEQVIIEAFF. In DNA form, the CDR3 reads TGTGCCTGGAGCGAGCAGGTCATCATTGAAGCTTTCTTT.

The sample holds many counts of this clonotype. The rearrangement links TRBV12-3 or TRBV12-4 to TRBJ2-5; possible D gene TRBD1, 6 bases. This CDR3 is 16 amino acids long. Trimming cost V 7 bases and J 3 bases, with 21 bases left between them. CDR3 protein: CASTPGKARGEETQYF. CDR3 sequence (DNA): TGTGCCAGCACCCCAGGAAAGGCCAGGGGTGAAGAGACCCAGTACTTC.

This clonotype was picked up a small number of times. This chain joins TRBV4-1 and TRBJ2-7; possibly TRBD2 for D (6 bases). The CDR3 is made up of 16 amino acids. Trimming left V 0 bases short and J 4 bases short, with 16 bases between. The germline V gene encodes CDR1 MGHRA and CDR2 YSYEKL. The chain's CDR3 is CASSQDFPGVGYEQYF. CDR3 nucleotide sequence: TGCGCCAGCAGCCAAGATTTTCCGGGAGTCGGGTACGAGCAGTACTTC.

Only a few counts were recorded for this clonotype. This chain connects TRBV12-3 or TRBV12-4 to TRBJ2-7; 9 nucleotides agree with TRBD2. CDR3 length: 14 amino acids. V dropped 3 bases and J dropped 4; count of bases not matched to a gene: 4. The CDR3 region has the DNA TGTGCCAGCAGTTTCTGCCTAGCGGGATACGAGCAGTACTTC. The encoded protein is CASSFCLAGYEQYF.

The chain employs TRBV3-1 and TRBJ2-6; D not resolved. Germline CDR1 and CDR2: LGHDT and YNNKEL (reference sequence). The V end lost 5 bases, the J end lost 4 bases, and 21 bases lay between the germline ends. The CDR3 contains 18 residues. The CDR3 nucleotides read TGTGCCAGCAGCGCAGCCTGGACCCAAAGGGCAGGGGCCAACGTCCTGACTTTC. Translating it yields CASSAAWTQRAGANVLTF. Full variable domain (remainder filled in from reference TRBV3-1 and TRBJ2-6): DTAVSQTPKYLVTQMGNDKSIKCEQNLGHDTMYWYKQDSKKFLKIMFSYNNKELIINETVPNRFSPKSPDKAHLNLHINSLELGDSAVYFCASSAAWTQRAGANVLTFGAGSRLTVL.

This chain joins TRBV6-2 or TRBV6-3 and TRBJ2-7; D perhaps matches TRBD2 (6 bases). There are 15 residues in the CDR3. V gave up 0 bases and J gave up 4 bases, with 13 bases separating them. Germline CDR1 MNHEY, CDR2 SVGEGT. CDR3 DNA sequence: TGTGCCAGCAGTTACTCGCCGGTGGAGGGGTACGAGCAGTACTTC. Amino acids: CASSYSPVEGYEQYF.

This clonotype was seen many times. The V and J genes are TRBV2 and TRBJ1-5; D may be TRBD1 (5 bases). CDR3 size: 13 residues. V was cut by 8 bases and J by 6 bases, with 14 bases left in between. Germline assignment: CDR1 SNHLY and CDR2 FYNNEI. Here the CDR3 DNA reads TGTGCCAGCGGACAACAGGTTTTTCAGCCCCAGCATTTT. It specifies CASGQQVFQPQHF.

This clonotype has only a few counts. The chain recombines TRBV4-1 with TRBJ1-1, with TRBD1 as a possible D gene (5 bases). The CDR3 totals 14 residues. Trimming removed 2 bases at V and 0 bases at J, with 7 bases between. CDR1 MGHRA and CDR2 YSYEKL come from the germline V gene. This CDR3 reads CASSQWGVNTEAFF. The DNA for the CDR3 is TGCGCCAGCAGCCAATGGGGGGTGAACACTGAAGCTTTCTTT.

Only a few counts were recorded for this clonotype. This rearrangement joins TRBV7-4 to TRBJ2-7; D ambiguous. Trimming removed 1 base at V and 2 bases at J, with 12 bases between. The CDR3 has 15 residues. From germline, CDR1 is SGHVT and CDR2 SQSDAQ. The CDR3 region is CASSLECISAYEQYF. CDR3 nucleotide sequence: TGTGCCAGCAGCTTAGAGTGCATCTCAGCCTACGAGCAGTACTTC.

V is TRBV11-2 and J is TRBJ1-1; unclear D gene. V was pared by 5 bases and J by 4 bases, with 8 bases between. Germline V CDR1 and CDR2: SGHAT, FQNNGV. The CDR3 covers 12 residues. In DNA form, the CDR3 reads TGTGCCAGCAGCCCCGTCGCCACTGAAGCTTTCTTT. Its translation is CASSPVATEAFF.

The J gene is TRBJ1-5, the V gene TRBV6-1; 10 bases align to TRBD1. Per germline, CDR1 MNHNS and CDR2 SASEGT. Trimming took 6 bases from V and 3 from J; bases not matched to a gene: 5. This CDR3 has 15 amino acids. This chain's CDR3 is CASRMDRGNNQPQHF. The CDR3 nucleotides read TGTGCCAGCAGAATGGACAGGGGGAACAATCAGCCCCAGCATTTT.

This chain connects TRBV19 to TRBJ1-5; D unclear. V was cut by 6 bases and J by 0 bases, with 12 bases left in between. Germline loops: CDR1 LNHDA, CDR2 SQIVND (reference sequence). The CDR3 loop spans 15 amino acids. CDR3 sequence reads: CASRGELYSNQPQHF. Written as DNA, the CDR3 is TGTGCCAGTAGGGGTGAACTTTATAGCAATCAGCCCCAGCATTTT.

This clonotype was counted only a few times. The chain carries TRBV12-3 or TRBV12-4 and TRBJ2-2; 9 positions match TRBD1. V lost 7 bases and J lost 5; bases outside the gene matches: 8. The CDR3 extends over 15 amino acids. The CDR3 loop is CASTGGQGGTGELFF. The CDR3 coding sequence is TGTGCCAGCACCGGGGGACAGGGAGGAACCGGGGAGCTGTTTTTT.

The V and J genes are TRBV6-5 and TRBJ1-1, with a possible D match to TRBD1 (5 bases). The ends were cut back, 4 bases at V and 3 bases at J, with 12 bases in the middle. The CDR3 runs 14 residues. CDR1 and CDR2 from the germline V gene are MNHEY and SVGAGI. The CDR3 protein is CASSSTPGYTEAFF. Written as DNA, the CDR3 is TGTGCCAGCAGTTCCACTCCAGGGTACACTGAAGCTTTCTTT.

This clonotype has at least ten counts. The CDR3 coding sequence is TGTGCCAGCAGTTTAGGGTATAGCACGGAAGAGACCCAGTACTTC. Amino acid sequence: CASSLGYSTEETQYF. This sequence joins TRBV27 and TRBJ2-5; D is ambiguous. The CDR3 length is 15 residues. CDR1 MNHEY and CDR2 SMNVEV come from the germline V gene (reference sequence). Trimming stripped 2 bases from V and 3 bases from J, with 13 bases between.